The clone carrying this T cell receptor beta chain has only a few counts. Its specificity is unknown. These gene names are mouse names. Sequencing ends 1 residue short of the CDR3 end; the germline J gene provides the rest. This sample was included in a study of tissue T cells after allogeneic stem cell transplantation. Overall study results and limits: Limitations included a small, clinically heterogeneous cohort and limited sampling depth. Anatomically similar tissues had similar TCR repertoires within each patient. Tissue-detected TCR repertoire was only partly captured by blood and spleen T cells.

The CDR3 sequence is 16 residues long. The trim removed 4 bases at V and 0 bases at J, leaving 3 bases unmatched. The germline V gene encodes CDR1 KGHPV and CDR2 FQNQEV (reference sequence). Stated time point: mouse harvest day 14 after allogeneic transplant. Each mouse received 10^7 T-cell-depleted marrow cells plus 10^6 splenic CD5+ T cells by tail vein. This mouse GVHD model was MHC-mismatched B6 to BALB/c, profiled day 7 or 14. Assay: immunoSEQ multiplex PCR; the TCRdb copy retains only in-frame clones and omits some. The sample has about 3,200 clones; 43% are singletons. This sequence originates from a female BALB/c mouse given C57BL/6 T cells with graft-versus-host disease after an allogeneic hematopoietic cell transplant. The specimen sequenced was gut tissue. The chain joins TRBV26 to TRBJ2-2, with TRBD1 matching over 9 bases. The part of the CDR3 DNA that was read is TGTGCCAGCAGTCCGTGGGACAGGGCAAACACCGGGCAGCTCTAC. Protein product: CASSPWDRANTGQLY. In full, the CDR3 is CASSPWDRANTGQLYF.